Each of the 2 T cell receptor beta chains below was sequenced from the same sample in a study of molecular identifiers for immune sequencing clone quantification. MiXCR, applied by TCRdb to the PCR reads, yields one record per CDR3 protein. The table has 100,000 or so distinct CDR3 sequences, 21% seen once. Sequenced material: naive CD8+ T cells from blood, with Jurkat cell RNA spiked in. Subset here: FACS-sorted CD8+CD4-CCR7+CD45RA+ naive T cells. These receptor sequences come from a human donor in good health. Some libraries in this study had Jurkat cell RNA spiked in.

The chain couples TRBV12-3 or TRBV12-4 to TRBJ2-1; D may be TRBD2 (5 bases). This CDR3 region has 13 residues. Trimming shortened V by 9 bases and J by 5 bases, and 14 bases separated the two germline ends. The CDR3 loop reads CASTRGQNNEQFF. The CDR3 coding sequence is TGTGCCAGTACTAGAGGCCAAAACAATGAGCAGTTCTTC.

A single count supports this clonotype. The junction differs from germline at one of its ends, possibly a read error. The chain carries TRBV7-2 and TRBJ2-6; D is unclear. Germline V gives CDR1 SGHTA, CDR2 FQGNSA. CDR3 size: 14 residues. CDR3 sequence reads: CACSSSPGANVLTF. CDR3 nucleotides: TGTGCCTGCAGCTCGAGCCCTGGGGCCAACGTCCTGACTTTC.